This T cell receptor beta chain was identified during a study of T cell repertoires in cytomegalovirus infection. Overall study: Public TCR beta signatures marked donors with CMV infection and the matching HLA. Study conclusions and caveats: Pooled public TCR beta family frequency picked out CMV carriers with the relevant HLA. In two of eight donors, the top clonotype was HLA-C-restricted CMV-specific.

Via MiXCR, TCRdb re-called the reads, giving one row per CDR3 protein. The table records 350,000 to 500,000 distinct CDR3 sequences, 30% to 40% of them present only once. This clonotype occurred once. Its antigen is as yet unknown. Trimming pared 6 bases from V and 7 bases from J, leaving 16 bases between. Germline loops: CDR1 MNHEY, CDR2 SVGAGI. This CDR3 is built from 14 residues. The sequence came from a human donor in good health (CMV status not recorded). Some clones in this sample may be carry-over from other donors' samples. The V call is TRBV6-5, the J call TRBJ1-5, with D perhaps TRBD1 (6 bases). Sample: PBMCs. This chain's CDR3 is CASSIGQREQPQHF. The CDR3 bases are TGTGCCAGCAGCATAGGACAGCGGGAACAGCCCCAGCATTTT.